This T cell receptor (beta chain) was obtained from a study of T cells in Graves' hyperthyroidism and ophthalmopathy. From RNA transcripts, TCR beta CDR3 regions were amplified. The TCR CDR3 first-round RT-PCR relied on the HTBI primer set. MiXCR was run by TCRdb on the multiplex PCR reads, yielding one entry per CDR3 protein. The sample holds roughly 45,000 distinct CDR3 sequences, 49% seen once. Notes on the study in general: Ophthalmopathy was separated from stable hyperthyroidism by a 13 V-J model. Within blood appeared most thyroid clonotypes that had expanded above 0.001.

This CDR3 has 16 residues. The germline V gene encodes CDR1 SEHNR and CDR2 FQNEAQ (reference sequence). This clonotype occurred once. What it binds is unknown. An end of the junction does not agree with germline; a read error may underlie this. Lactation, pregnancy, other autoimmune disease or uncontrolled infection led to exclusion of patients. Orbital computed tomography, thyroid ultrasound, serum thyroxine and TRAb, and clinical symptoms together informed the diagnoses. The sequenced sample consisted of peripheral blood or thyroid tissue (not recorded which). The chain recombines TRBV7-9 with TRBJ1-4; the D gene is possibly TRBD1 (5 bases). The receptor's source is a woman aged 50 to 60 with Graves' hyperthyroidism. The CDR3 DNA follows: TGTGCCAGCAGCTTAGCGGGGGGGTTCTCCAGTGAAAAACTGTTCTTT. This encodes CASSLAGGFSSEKLFF. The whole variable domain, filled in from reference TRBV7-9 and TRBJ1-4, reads DTGVSQNPRHKITKRGQNVTFRCDPISEHNRLYWYRQTLGQGPEFLTYFQNEAQLEKSRLLSDRFSAERPKGSFSTLEIQRTEQGDSAMYLCASSLAGGFSSEKLFFGSGTQLSVL.